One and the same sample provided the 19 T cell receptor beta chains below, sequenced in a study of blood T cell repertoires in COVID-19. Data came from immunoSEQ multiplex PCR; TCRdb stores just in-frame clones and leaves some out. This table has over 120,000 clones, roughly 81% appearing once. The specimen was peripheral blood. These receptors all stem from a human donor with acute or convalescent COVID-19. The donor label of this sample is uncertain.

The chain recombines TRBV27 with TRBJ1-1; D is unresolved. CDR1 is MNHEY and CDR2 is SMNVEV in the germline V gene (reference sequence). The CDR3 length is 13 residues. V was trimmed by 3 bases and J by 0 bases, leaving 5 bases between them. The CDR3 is CASSFFVNTEAFF. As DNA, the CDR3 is TGTGCCAGCAGTTTTTTCGTGAACACTGAAGCTTTCTTT.

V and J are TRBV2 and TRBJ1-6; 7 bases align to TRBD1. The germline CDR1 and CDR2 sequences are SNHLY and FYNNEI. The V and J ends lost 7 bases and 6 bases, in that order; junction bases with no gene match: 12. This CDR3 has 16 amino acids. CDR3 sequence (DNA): TGTGCCAGCACCCGGGACAGTGCGAACGTTAATTCACCCCTCCACTTT. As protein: CASTRDSANVNSPLHF.

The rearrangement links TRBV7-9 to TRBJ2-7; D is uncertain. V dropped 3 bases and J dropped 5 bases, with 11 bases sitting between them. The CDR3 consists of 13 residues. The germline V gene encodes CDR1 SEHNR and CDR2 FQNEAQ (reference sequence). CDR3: CASSFGPVDEQYV. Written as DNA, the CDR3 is TGTGCCAGCAGCTTCGGTCCCGTAGACGAGCAGTACGTC.

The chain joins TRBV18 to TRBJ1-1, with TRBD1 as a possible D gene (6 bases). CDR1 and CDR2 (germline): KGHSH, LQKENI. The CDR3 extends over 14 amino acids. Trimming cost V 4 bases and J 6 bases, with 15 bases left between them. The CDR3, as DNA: TGTGCCAGCTCACTACAGGGTTTGCGGGCTGAAGCTTTCTTT. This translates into CASSLQGLRAEAFF. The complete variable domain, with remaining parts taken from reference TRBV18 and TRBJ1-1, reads NAGVMQNPRHLVRRRGQEARLRCSPMKGHSHVYWYRQLPEEGLKFMVYLQKENIIDESGMPKERFSAEFPKEGPSILRIQQVVRGDSAAYFCASSLQGLRAEAFFGQGTRLTVV.

The CDR3 sequence is CASSQDPAGNQPQHF. The CDR3 DNA sequence: TGCGCCAGCAGCCAAGACCCTGCGGGCAATCAGCCCCAGCATTTT. The chain carries TRBV4-1 and TRBJ1-5, with D uncertain. V was clipped by 0 bases and J by 2 bases, with 8 bases between them. The CDR3 contains 15 residues. CDR1 and CDR2 from the germline V gene are MGHRA and YSYEKL.

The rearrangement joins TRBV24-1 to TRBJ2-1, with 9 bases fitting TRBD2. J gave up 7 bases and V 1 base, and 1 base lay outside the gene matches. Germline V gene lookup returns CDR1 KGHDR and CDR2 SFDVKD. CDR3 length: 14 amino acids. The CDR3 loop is CATSDFSGRNEQFF. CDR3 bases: TGTGCCACCAGTGATTTTAGCGGGAGAAATGAGCAGTTCTTC.

CDR3 sequence (DNA): TGTGCCAGCAGCGCCTCTCGACAGGGGGCGATGGCAGATACGCAGTATTTT. Amino acids: CASSASRQGAMADTQYF. The chain combines TRBV9 with TRBJ2-3, with 10 bases lining up with TRBD1. There are 17 residues in the CDR3. From germline, CDR1 is SGDLS and CDR2 YYNGEE. V was clipped by 3 bases and J by 4 bases; unmatched bases: 11. Full variable domain (missing parts from reference TRBV9 and TRBJ2-3): DSGVTQTPKHLITATGQRVTLRCSPRSGDLSVYWYQQSLDQGLQFLIQYYNGEERAKGNILERFSAQQFPDLHSELNLSSLELGDSALYFCASSASRQGAMADTQYFGPGTRLTVL.

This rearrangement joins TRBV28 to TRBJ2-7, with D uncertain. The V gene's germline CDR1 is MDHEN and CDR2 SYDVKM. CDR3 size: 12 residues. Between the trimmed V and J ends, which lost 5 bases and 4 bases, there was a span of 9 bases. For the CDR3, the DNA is TGTGCCAGCAGTGCACCAGTATACGAGCAGTACTTC. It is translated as CASSAPVYEQYF.

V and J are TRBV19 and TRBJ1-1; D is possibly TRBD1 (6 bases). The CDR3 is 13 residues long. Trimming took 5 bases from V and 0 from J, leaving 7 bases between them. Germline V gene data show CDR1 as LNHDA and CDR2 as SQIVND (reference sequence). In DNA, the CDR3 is TGTGCCAGTAGTGGGACACTGAACACTGAAGCTTTCTTT. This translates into CASSGTLNTEAFF.

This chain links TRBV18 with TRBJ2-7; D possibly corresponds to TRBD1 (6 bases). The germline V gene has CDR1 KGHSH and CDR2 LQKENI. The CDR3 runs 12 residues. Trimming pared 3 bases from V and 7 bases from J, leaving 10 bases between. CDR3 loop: CASSPSGEEQYV. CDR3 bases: TGTGCCAGCTCACCCTCAGGGGAGGAGCAGTACGTC.

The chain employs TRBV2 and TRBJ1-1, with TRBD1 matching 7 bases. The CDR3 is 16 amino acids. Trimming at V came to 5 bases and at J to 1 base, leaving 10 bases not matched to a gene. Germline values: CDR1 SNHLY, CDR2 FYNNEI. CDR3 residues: CASSLKRGTANTEAFF. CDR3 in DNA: TGTGCCAGCAGTTTAAAACGAGGGACAGCGAACACTGAAGCTTTCTTT.

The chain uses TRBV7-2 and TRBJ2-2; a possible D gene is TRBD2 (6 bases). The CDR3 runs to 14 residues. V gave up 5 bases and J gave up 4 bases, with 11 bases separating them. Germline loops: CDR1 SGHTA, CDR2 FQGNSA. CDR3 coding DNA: TGTGCCAGCAGCGCGGAGGGCCCCACCGGGGAGCTGTTTTTT. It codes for CASSAEGPTGELFF.

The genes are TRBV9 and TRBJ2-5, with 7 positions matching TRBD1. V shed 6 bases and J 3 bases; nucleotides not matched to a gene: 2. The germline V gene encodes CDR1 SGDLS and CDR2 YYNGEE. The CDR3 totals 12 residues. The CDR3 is CASKGAEETQYF. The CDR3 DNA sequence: TGTGCCAGCAAGGGGGCAGAAGAGACCCAGTACTTC.

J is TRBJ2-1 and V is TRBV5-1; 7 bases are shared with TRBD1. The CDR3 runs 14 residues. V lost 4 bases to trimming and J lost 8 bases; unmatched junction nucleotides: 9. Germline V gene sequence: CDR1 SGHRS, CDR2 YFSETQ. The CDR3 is CASSLGQPGDEQFF. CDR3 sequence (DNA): TGCGCCAGCAGCCTGGGACAGCCCGGCGATGAGCAGTTCTTC.

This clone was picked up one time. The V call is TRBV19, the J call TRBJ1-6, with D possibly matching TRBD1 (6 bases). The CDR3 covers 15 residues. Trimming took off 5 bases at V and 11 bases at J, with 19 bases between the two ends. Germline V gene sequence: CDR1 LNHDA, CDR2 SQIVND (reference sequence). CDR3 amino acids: CASSQTDSGGPPLHF. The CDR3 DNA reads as TGTGCCAGTAGTCAAACGGACAGCGGGGGCCCACCCCTCCACTTT.

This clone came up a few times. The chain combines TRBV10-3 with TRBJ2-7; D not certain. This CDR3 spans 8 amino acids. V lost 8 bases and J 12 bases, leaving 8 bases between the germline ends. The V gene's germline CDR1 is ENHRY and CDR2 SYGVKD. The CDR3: CAIGSGYF. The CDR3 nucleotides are TGTGCCATCGGCTCGGGGTACTTC.

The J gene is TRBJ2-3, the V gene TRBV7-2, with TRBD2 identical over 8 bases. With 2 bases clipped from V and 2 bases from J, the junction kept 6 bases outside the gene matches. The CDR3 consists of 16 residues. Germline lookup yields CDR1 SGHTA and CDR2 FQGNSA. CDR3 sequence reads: CASSLFAGGNTDTQYF. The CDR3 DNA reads TGTGCCAGCAGCTTATTTGCGGGGGGAAACACAGATACGCAGTATTTT.

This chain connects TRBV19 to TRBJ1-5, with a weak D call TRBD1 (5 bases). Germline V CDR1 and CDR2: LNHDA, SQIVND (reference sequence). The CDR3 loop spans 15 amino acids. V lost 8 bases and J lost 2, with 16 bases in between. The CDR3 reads CASRRDSGGNQPQHF. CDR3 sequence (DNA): TGTGCCAGTCGCAGGGACTCTGGAGGCAATCAGCCCCAGCATTTT. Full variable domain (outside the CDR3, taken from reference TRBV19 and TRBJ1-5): DGGITQSPKYLFRKEGQNVTLSCEQNLNHDAMYWYRQDPGQGLRLIYYSQIVNDFQKGDIAEGYSVSREKKESFPLTVTSAQKNPTAFYLCASRRDSGGNQPQHFGDGTRLSIL.

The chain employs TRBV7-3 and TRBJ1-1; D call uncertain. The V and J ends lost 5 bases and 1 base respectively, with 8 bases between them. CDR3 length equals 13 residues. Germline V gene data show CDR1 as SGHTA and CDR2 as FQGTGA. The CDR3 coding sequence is TGTGCCAGCAGCGAACAGTCGAACACTGAAGCTTTCTTT. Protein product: CASSEQSNTEAFF. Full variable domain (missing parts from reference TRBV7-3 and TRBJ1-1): GAGVSQTPSNKVTEKGKYVELRCDPISGHTALYWYRQSLGQGPEFLIYFQGTGAADDSGLPNDRFFAVRPEGSVSTLKIQRTERGDSAVYLCASSEQSNTEAFFGQGTRLTVV.